This T cell receptor beta chain was identified during a study of shared T cell receptors in the human thymus. Repertoires were generated with immunoSEQ multiplex PCR, while TCRdb's copy carries only in-frame clones and drops some. Of some 700,000 clones in the sample, more than 75% were seen once. Germline CDR1 and CDR2: MNHEY and SMNVEV (reference sequence). J gave up 0 bases and V 6 bases, and 7 bases lay outside the gene matches. This CDR3 is built from 15 residues. A further study also used this sample, focusing on human thymus T cells.

Material for sequencing was thymocytes. The source of this sequence is a boy younger than two with a congenital heart defect. The chain is built from TRBV27 and TRBJ2-7; TRBD1 agrees at 8 bases. Written as DNA, the CDR3 is TGTGCCAGCAGGTCCGGGGACAGGTCCTCCTACGAGCAGTACTTC. The encoded protein is CASRSGDRSSYEQYF.